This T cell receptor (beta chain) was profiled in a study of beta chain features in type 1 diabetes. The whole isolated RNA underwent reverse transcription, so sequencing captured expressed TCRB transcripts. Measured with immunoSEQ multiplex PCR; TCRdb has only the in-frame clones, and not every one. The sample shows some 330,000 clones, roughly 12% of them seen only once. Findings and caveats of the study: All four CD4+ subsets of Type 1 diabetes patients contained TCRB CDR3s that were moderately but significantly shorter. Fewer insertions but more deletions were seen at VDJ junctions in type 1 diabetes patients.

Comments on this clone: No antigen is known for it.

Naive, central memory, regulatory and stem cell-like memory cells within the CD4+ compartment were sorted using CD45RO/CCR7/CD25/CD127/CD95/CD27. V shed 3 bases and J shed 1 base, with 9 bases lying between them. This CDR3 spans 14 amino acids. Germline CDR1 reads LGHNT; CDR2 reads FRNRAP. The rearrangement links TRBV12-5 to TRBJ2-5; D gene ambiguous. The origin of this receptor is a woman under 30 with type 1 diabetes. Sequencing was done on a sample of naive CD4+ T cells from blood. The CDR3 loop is CASGLLGIQETQYF. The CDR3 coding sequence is TGTGCTAGTGGTTTATTGGGCATCCAAGAGACCCAGTACTTC.